This T cell receptor (beta chain) was documented in a study of T cell repertoires in cytomegalovirus infection. For this clonotype: Its antigen is still unknown.

Study observations and caveats: Dominant in the ex vivo response were TCR beta clonotypes restricted by HLA-C and specific for CMV. Summed public TCR beta family frequency identified CMV carriers bearing the relevant HLA.

CDR3 size: 15 residues. CDR1 is SGHAT, CDR2 FQNNGV, per germline. Trimming took 4 bases from V and 1 from J, leaving 11 bases between them. TCRdb passed the reads through MiXCR, listing each CDR3 protein once. The sample has 60,000 to 75,000 distinct CDR3 sequences, approximately 22% seen once. This chain connects TRBV11-2 to TRBJ2-1; TRBD1 might be the D (6 bases). The TCR was taken from a human donor in good health (CMV status not recorded). Some clones in this sample may be carry-over from other donors' samples. Source material: PBMCs, sequenced either directly or after in vitro stimulation (not recorded which). The CDR3 region is CASSSQGPSYNEQFF. CDR3 coding DNA: TGTGCCAGCAGCTCACAGGGTCCTTCCTACAATGAGCAGTTCTTC.